A selection of T cell receptor beta chains follows, all from one sample in a study of cytotoxic CD8 clonotypes in ibrutinib-treated CLL. The method was immunoSEQ multiplex PCR; TCRdb's version includes in-frame clones alone and lacks a portion of them. The sample yields about 200,000 clones, around three quarters seen once. This material consisted of PBMCs, taken after 24 months of ibrutinib treatment. The origin of the receptors is a human donor with chronic lymphocytic leukemia. Both conserved end residues are trimmed from each CDR3. Each record gives: clone size, V gene, CDR3 protein. For some rows the clone size is stated as once, few or many, or as a class when expanded; others skip it.

NA	TRBV11-2	ASSPVRTSGRGNEQY
NA	TRBV2	ASSETGTGTYEQY
few	TRBV14	ASSPSFNYGYT
NA	TRBV5-1	ASEEGLAGVGETQY
NA	TRBV4-2	ASSQYRVGSGANVLT
NA	TRBV7-2	ASSQVGVTYEQY
NA	TRBV9	ASSVDRRETQY
NA	TRBV5-1	ASSLGLAGSGEQF
NA	TRBV11-2	SSSLYPGGETQY
NA	TRBV18	VSSISGQGSYNEQF
NA	TRBV21-1	ASSKNLGDGQGQETQY
few	TRBV5-4	ASSLVPTNTGELF
NA	TRBV15	ATSRVEGLAGDYSYNEQF
NA	TRBV2	ASSYGTSGSRSDTQY
NA	TRBV7-3	ASSQSGNNEQF
NA	TRBV6-1	ASNEVNTEAF
NA	TRBV4-3	ASSQDYRSRETQY
NA	TRBV5-1	ASSKGLAGASGELF
NA	TRBV6-1	ASSELGWQGQETQY
NA	TRBV28	ASTELAGVTDTQY
NA	TRBV4-2	ASSQVGRPGGSNQPQH
few	TRBV13	ASSIRWWGTAGSSETQY
NA	TRBV10-2	ASKEAGGPYNEQF
NA	TRBV7-3	ASSLSRDTKAEAF
NA	TRBV4-1	ASSQGVGGWTEAF
NA	TRBV4-2	ASSQESPSYEQY
NA	TRBV7-9	ASSSQGYEQY
NA	TRBV7-8	ASSETASGSQY
NA	TRBV11-2	ASSDQGVRGTEAF